The sequence of this T cell receptor beta chain was determined in a study of technical replicates of blood from a handful of donors. With 8 bases clipped from V and 6 bases from J, the junction kept 9 bases outside the gene matches. Germline values: CDR1 ENHRY, CDR2 SYGVKD. The CDR3 runs to 15 residues. Method: immunoSEQ multiplex PCR; TCRdb's copy keeps in-frame clones and lacks some. Of fewer than 85,000 clones detected, around nine tenths appear once; the ten largest clones hold 4.7%. In this sample, this clone turned up once. The sample was PBMCs. The clonotype originates from a human donor in good health. Some clones in this sample may be carry-over from other donors' samples. The chain employs TRBV10-3 and TRBJ1-5; 11 bases agree with TRBD1. The CDR3 coding sequence is TGTGCCATCGCGGAGGACAGGGGGCCAACTCAGCCCCAGCATTTT. Its translation is CAIAEDRGPTQPQHF.